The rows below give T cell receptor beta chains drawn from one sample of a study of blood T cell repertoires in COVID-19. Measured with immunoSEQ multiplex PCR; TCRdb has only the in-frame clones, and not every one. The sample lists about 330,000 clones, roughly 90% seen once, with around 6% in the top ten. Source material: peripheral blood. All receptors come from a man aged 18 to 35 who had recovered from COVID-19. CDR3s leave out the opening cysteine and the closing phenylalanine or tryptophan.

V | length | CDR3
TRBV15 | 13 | ATSRDRELNTEAF
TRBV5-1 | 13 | ASSLVGSSYNEQF
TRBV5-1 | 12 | ASSTDRGNSPLH
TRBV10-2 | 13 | ASSESGGSGNTIY
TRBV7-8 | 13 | ASSLVGFGTDTQY
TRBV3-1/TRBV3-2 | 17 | ASSLDRDRAYYSNQPQH
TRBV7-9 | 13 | ASSLRAGGGYEQY
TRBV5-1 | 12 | ASSLGHTSYEQY
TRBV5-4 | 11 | ASRPWGVTEAF
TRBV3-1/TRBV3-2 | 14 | ASSLIWREVYNEQF
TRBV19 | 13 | ASSKGNLGGNIQY
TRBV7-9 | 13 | ASSLTGGGSYEQY
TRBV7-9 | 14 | ASSLAGGYSNYGYT
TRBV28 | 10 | ASTRGAYEQY
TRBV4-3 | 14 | ASSQDTRDRVHEQY
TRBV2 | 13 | ASSESLAGQETQY
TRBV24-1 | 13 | ATSDSTGAVYEQY
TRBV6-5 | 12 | ASSSGGAGNTIY
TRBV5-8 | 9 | ASSPLDEQY
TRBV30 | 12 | AWSLGQGPYEQY
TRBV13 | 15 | ASSPRTSGSWDDEQF
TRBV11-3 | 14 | ASSRDTSGVSNEQF
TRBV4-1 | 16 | ASSQDRTGTGNTGELF
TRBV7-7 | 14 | ASSPLGTRGNTEAF
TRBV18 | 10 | ASSPRGGGYT
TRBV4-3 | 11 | ASSQGTRVEAF
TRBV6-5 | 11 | ASSYVSSSPLH
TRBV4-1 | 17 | ASSQDKETVGNFQWEAF
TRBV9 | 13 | ASSVRPGSSYEQY
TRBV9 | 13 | ASSVETGYNSPLH
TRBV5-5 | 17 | ASSLRRGPTLLENYGYT
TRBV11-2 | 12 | ASSLAQGWGEQY
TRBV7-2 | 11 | ASSLDRGYGYT
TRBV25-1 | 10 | ASSVQNYGYT
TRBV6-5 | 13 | ASRKGLLSTDTQY
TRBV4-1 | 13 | ASSQTGVAGNTIY
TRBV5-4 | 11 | ASSFVAEETQY
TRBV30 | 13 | AWSAPDSRSYGYT
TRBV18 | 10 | ASSEDSYGYT
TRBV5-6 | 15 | ASSLRQGALDNSPLH
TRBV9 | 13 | ASSPGGGVNSPLH
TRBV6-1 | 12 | ASSERGSNYGYT
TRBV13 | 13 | ASSRDRGMNTEAF
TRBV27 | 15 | ASSPSAGGFYNSPLH
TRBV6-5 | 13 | ASSLQTGGRTEAF
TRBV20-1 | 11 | SASPSGYNEQF
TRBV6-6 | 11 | ASSYASSGEQF
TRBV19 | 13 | ASSMERELHYGYT
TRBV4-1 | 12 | ASSQDSGSNEQF
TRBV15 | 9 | ATSSYFEAF
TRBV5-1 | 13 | ASSLWDRRTDTQY
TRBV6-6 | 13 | ASSESGGSPYEQY
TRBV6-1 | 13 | ASSELAGVNNEQF
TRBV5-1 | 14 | ASSFYRGSSIYEQY
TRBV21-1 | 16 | ASSNWRTGCSGANVLT
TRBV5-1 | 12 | ASSSTGPNEKLF
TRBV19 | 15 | ASSIVGHLRSGNTIY
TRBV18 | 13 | ASSPTGQGTDTQY
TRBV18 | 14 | ASSPGTAYSNQPQH